One and the same sample provided the 27 T cell receptor beta chains below, sequenced in a study of T cell repertoires in aging, cancer and after chemotherapy. Rearranged V-D-J TRB sequences were amplified with a mixed TRB-A/B primer pool. Each CDR3 protein gets one entry after TCRdb re-called the multiplex PCR reads with MiXCR. The top ten hold roughly 2.6% of the sample, which has some 9,000 distinct CDR3 sequences, roughly 24% seen once. Peripheral blood genomic DNA, not sorted cells or RNA, was the template. Source material: blood. These receptors were obtained from a human donor in good health.

This clonotype was counted only a few times. The rearrangement links TRBV5-1 to TRBJ2-2; D ambiguous. Trimming pared 0 bases from V and 0 bases from J, leaving 6 bases between. Germline CDR1 SGHRS, CDR2 YFSETQ. The CDR3 runs to 15 residues. CDR3 region: CASSLDGANTGELFF. CDR3 DNA: TGCGCCAGCAGCTTGGATGGAGCGAACACCGGGGAGCTGTTTTTT.

In its sample, this clonotype is medium-sized. The chain recombines TRBV5-4 with TRBJ1-1; the D gene is possibly TRBD1 (6 bases). The CDR3 length is 15 residues. Germline CDR1 and CDR2: SGHNT and YYREEE (reference sequence). V lost 7 bases to trimming and J lost 0 bases, with 16 bases between them. CDR3 sequence: CASHKTGFMNTEAFF. The CDR3 DNA is TGTGCCAGCCACAAGACAGGATTCATGAACACTGAAGCTTTCTTT.

This chain uses TRBV28 with TRBJ2-6; 8 nucleotides line up with TRBD1. There are 16 residues in the CDR3. Germline-derived CDR1 and CDR2 are MDHEN and SYDVKM. This CDR3 is CAITGGNPSGANVLTF. As DNA, the CDR3 is TGTGCTATTACAGGGGGTAACCCCTCTGGGGCCAACGTCCTGACTTTC.

Worth noting for this clonotype: Given a much more abundant clone one base away, this may be a read error. The chain couples TRBV27 to TRBJ2-7; D tentatively reads TRBD1 or TRBD2 (5 bases each). The CDR3 is 12 residues long. CDR1 MNHEY and CDR2 SMNVEV come from the germline V gene (reference sequence). With 9 bases removed from V and 1 base from J, the gap between germline ends came to 10 bases. The CDR3 DNA is TGTGCCAGTCGTGGGGGTTCCTACGAGCAGTACTTC. Amino acids: CASRGGSYEQYF.

This clonotype appeared a few times. The V gene is TRBV5-1, the J gene TRBJ2-2; 14 positions agree with TRBD2. The CDR3 covers 16 residues. The germline V gene encodes CDR1 SGHRS and CDR2 YFSETQ. V was pared by 5 bases and J by 7 bases, with 7 bases of the junction left unmatched. This CDR3 is CASSRLAGGPDGELFF. DNA for the CDR3: TGCGCCAGCAGTCGACTAGCGGGAGGGCCGGACGGGGAGCTGTTTTTT.

In its sample, this clonotype ranks as medium-sized. CDR3 nucleotides: TGCAGTGCTAGAGATCGTTCTAATAATTCACCCCTCCACTTT. Its protein product is CSARDRSNNSPLHF. This chain connects TRBV20-1 to TRBJ1-6; D ambiguous. The CDR3 spans 14 residues. The germline V gene encodes CDR1 DFQATT and CDR2 SNEGSKA (reference sequence). Deletions cut 0 bases from V and 5 bases from J, with 8 bases between.

The chain couples TRBV12-3 or TRBV12-4 to TRBJ1-3; tentatively, D is TRBD1 (5 bases). The CDR3 has 13 residues. V was cut by 6 bases and J by 3 bases, with 9 bases left in between. CDR3 sequence (DNA): TGTGCCAGCAGACCAGGGTTTGGAAACACCATATATTTT. Its translation is CASRPGFGNTIYF.

This clonotype was observed a single time. The chain uses TRBV5-4 and TRBJ2-5; TRBD2 is a possible D gene (7 bases). The CDR3 spans 16 residues. Per germline, CDR1 SGHNT and CDR2 YYREEE (reference sequence). V was cut by 4 bases and J by 1 base, with 17 bases left in between. This chain's CDR3 is CASSDGGPGVQETQYF. The CDR3 bases are TGTGCCAGCAGCGACGGGGGGCCAGGGGTCCAAGAGACCCAGTACTTC.

This clonotype is medium-sized by share. This sequence joins TRBV7-2 and TRBJ2-5, with D perhaps TRBD1 (5 bases). This CDR3 is built from 15 residues. V shed 3 bases and J shed 4 bases, with 15 bases lying between them. CDR1 and CDR2 from the germline V gene are SGHTA and FQGNSA. The CDR3 protein is CASSFHQGFGETQYF. The CDR3 DNA sequence: TGTGCCAGCAGCTTCCACCAGGGCTTTGGAGAGACCCAGTACTTC.

Relative to its sample, this clonotype is medium-sized (0.01 to 0.1%). V and J are TRBV29-1 and TRBJ2-7, with 7 bases fitting TRBD2. This CDR3 is built from 14 residues. V lost 4 bases, J lost 0 bases, and 6 bases stayed unmatched. Germline V gene lookup returns CDR1 SQVTM and CDR2 ANQGSEA. In DNA, the CDR3 is TGCAGCGTTGGGTGGCGGGAGCGCTCCTACGAGCAGTACTTC. Translation: CSVGWRERSYEQYF.

The V gene is TRBV20-1, the J gene TRBJ2-7; 13 nucleotides match TRBD2. The ends lost 6 bases at V and 4 bases at J; junction bases unmatched: 6. CDR1 is DFQATT, CDR2 SNEGSKA, per germline (reference sequence). This CDR3 is 14 amino acids long. In nucleotides, the CDR3 is TGCAGTGCAAACCCGGGACTAGCGGGATACGAGCAGTACTTC. This codes for CSANPGLAGYEQYF.

This clonotype was observed a few times. V is TRBV7-2 and J is TRBJ1-5; D is ambiguous. Trimming cost V 1 base and J 4 bases, with 8 bases left between them. The CDR3 spans 14 residues. CDR1 is SGHTA, CDR2 FQGNSA, per germline. CDR3 DNA: TGTGCCAGCAGCTTAGAAGGCAGAAATCAGCCCCAGCATTTT. Translation gives CASSLEGRNQPQHF.

This clonotype is categorized as medium-sized. CDR3 DNA: TGTGCCAGCAGCTCGATGCGGGACAGGGATACTGGGGCCAACGTCCTGACTTTC. It yields the protein CASSSMRDRDTGANVLTF. The genes are TRBV5-4 and TRBJ2-6, with 9 bases identical to TRBD1. The ends lost 3 bases at V and 2 bases at J; junction bases unmatched: 9. This CDR3 contains 18 residues. Per germline, CDR1 SGHNT and CDR2 YYREEE (reference sequence).

This clonotype was counted only a few times. This sequence joins TRBV20-1 and TRBJ2-1; D not resolved. Germline lookup yields CDR1 DFQATT and CDR2 SNEGSKA (reference sequence). The CDR3 extends over 12 amino acids. V was cut by 0 bases and J by 7 bases, with 7 bases left in between. This CDR3 is CSARESRNEQFF. Here the CDR3 DNA reads TGCAGTGCTAGAGAGTCACGAAATGAGCAGTTCTTC.

This clonotype was observed a few times. This chain connects TRBV20-1 to TRBJ2-7, with no clear D. Germline-derived CDR1 and CDR2 are DFQATT and SNEGSKA (reference sequence). With 5 bases removed from V and 7 bases from J, the gap between germline ends came to 24 bases. The CDR3 spans 15 residues. The CDR3 DNA reads as TGCAGTGCTTCATTGGGCGGATTTATCTCGTGGGAGCAGTACTTC. Protein: CSASLGGFISWEQYF.

The chain is built from TRBV20-1 and TRBJ2-7, with TRBD2 identical over 8 bases. J was trimmed by 1 base and V by 2 bases; bases with no gene match: 4. The CDR3 runs to 14 residues. CDR1 is DFQATT and CDR2 is SNEGSKA in the germline V gene (reference sequence). CDR3 region: CSARLAGRSYEQYF. The CDR3 bases are TGCAGTGCTAGACTAGCGGGCCGATCCTACGAGCAGTACTTC.

The rearrangement links TRBV7-2 to TRBJ1-3; TRBD1 matches at 9 bases. Germline values: CDR1 SGHTA, CDR2 FQGNSA. V was pared by 2 bases and J by 6 bases, with 5 bases of the junction left unmatched. The CDR3 spans 15 residues. DNA of the CDR3: TGTGCCAGCAGCTTACCGGGACAGGGAGAAAACACCATATATTTT. Translating it yields CASSLPGQGENTIYF. Using reference TRBV7-2 and TRBJ1-3 for the parts outside the CDR3, the full variable domain is GAGVSQSPSNKVTEKGKDVELRCDPISGHTALYWYRQSLGQGLEFLIYFQGNSAPDKSGLPSDRFSAERTGGSVSTLTIQRTQQEDSAVYLCASSLPGQGENTIYFGEGSWLTVV.

This clonotype qualifies as medium-sized. The chain is built from TRBV20-1 and TRBJ2-2; D gene unclear. Germline lookup yields CDR1 DFQATT and CDR2 SNEGSKA (reference sequence). V lost 3 bases to trimming and J lost 7 bases, with 18 bases between them. The CDR3 extends over 15 amino acids. CDR3 residues: CSARDPRSLSGELFF. Here the CDR3 DNA reads TGCAGTGCTAGGGACCCCCGATCGTTGAGCGGGGAGCTGTTTTTT.

The chain carries TRBV30 and TRBJ2-3; D is undetermined. Trimming removed 3 bases from V and 8 bases from J, with 12 bases in between. The CDR3 has 12 residues. Germline CDR1 is GTSNPN and CDR2 is SVGIG (reference sequence). The DNA for the CDR3 is TGTGCCTGGAGCTCCCCCCCGGTTACGCAGTATTTT. It yields the protein CAWSSPPVTQYF. The entire variable domain, with the rest obtained from reference TRBV30 and TRBJ2-3, is as follows: SQTIHQWPATLVQPVGSPLSLECTVEGTSNPNLYWYRQAAGRGLQLLFYSVGIGQISSEVPQNLSASRPQDRQFILSSKKLLLSDSGFYLCAWSSPPVTQYFGPGTRLTVL.

This clonotype was counted a few times. The V call is TRBV6-4, the J call TRBJ1-4; no clear D. V was clipped by 5 bases and J by 4 bases, with 17 bases between them. The CDR3 is 16 amino acids. The germline V gene has CDR1 MRHNA and CDR2 SNTAGT. CDR3 nucleotides: TGTGCCAGCAGTTACCCGCTCCGGGGAGTTAATGAAAAACTGTTTTTT. Translating gives CASSYPLRGVNEKLFF.

This clonotype is classed as medium-sized. The V call is TRBV27, the J call TRBJ2-6, with D perhaps TRBD1 (6 bases). This CDR3 comprises 16 residues. Trimming shortened V by 3 bases and J by 2 bases, and 11 bases separated the two germline ends. CDR1 is MNHEY, CDR2 SMNVEV, per germline (reference sequence). The chain's CDR3 is CASSFNDRTGANVLTF. The CDR3 DNA follows: TGTGCCAGCAGTTTCAATGACAGGACTGGGGCCAACGTCCTGACTTTC.

The chain combines TRBV6-1 with TRBJ1-4; a possible D gene is TRBD1 (6 bases). V lost 4 bases and J lost 3, with 9 bases in between. From germline, CDR1 is MNHNS and CDR2 SASEGT. The CDR3 loop spans 14 amino acids. The CDR3 DNA reads as TGTGCCAGCAGTGGGGGGCCTTCTAATGAAAAACTGTTTTTT. It yields the protein CASSGGPSNEKLFF.

The CDR3 DNA follows: TGTGCCAGCGGACTAGCGGTAACCGGGGAGCTGTTTTTT. This translates into CASGLAVTGELFF. J is TRBJ2-2 and V is TRBV7-2, with 10 bases matching TRBD2. J lost 5 bases, V lost 8 bases, and 2 bases had no gene match. This CDR3 is 13 amino acids long. CDR1 and CDR2 (germline): SGHTA, FQGNSA.

This clonotype showed up just once. This sequence joins TRBV5-1 and TRBJ2-1, with a weak D call TRBD2 (6 bases). There are 13 residues in the CDR3. Germline assignment: CDR1 SGHRS and CDR2 YFSETQ. Trimming took 4 bases from V and 7 from J, leaving 12 bases between them. CDR3 in amino acids: CASSDGSANEQFF. The DNA for the CDR3 is TGCGCCAGCAGCGACGGGAGTGCTAATGAGCAGTTCTTC.

The chain carries TRBV18 and TRBJ2-3; D is unresolved. Germline V CDR1 and CDR2: KGHSH, LQKENI. The CDR3 has 15 amino acids. Trimming left V 2 bases short and J 0 bases short, with 9 bases between. CDR3 loop: CASSPVPPSTDTQYF. CDR3 sequence (DNA): TGTGCCAGCTCACCAGTCCCGCCAAGCACAGATACGCAGTATTTT.

By share of the sample, this clonotype is medium-sized. The genes are TRBV20-1 and TRBJ2-7; either TRBD1 or TRBD2 may supply D (5 bases each). The CDR3 runs to 13 residues. Germline lookup yields CDR1 DFQATT and CDR2 SNEGSKA (reference sequence). The ends were cut back, 1 base at V and 2 bases at J, with 9 bases in the middle. CDR3 DNA sequence: TGCAGTGCTAGAGGAAGGGGACCCTACGAGCAGTACTTC. The encoded protein is CSARGRGPYEQYF.

Comment on this clonotype: A much larger clone lies a single base off, so this may be a read error. J is TRBJ1-2 and V is TRBV12-3 or TRBV12-4; D not certain. V was cut by 0 bases and J by 9 bases, with 14 bases left in between. The CDR3 is 14 residues long. The CDR3 sequence is CASSLAFGGYSYTF. The CDR3, as DNA: TGTGCCAGCAGTTTAGCGTTTGGAGGTTATAGCTACACCTTC.